These 27 T cell receptor beta chains came from one sample sequenced in a study of identical twins. MiXCR, run by TCRdb on the 5' RACE reads, gives a single entry per CDR3 protein. The repertoire includes around 240,000 distinct CDR3 sequences, roughly 7% of them detected once, and roughly 3.6% sits in the top ten. In addition, the sample was reused for a study of yellow fever vaccine responses in identical twins.

The sample was memory (CD45RO+) T cells sorted from blood. These receptors were taken from a woman aged 18-29 years in good health.

This clonotype occurred a few times. The rearrangement joins TRBV5-1 to TRBJ1-1; D might be TRBD1 (5 bases). The CDR3 consists of 15 residues. CDR1 is SGHRS and CDR2 is YFSETQ in the germline V gene. Trimming stripped 0 bases from V and 1 base from J, with 10 bases between. Here the CDR3 DNA reads TGCGCCAGCAGCTTGGCCAGCCAGGGGAACACTGAAGCTTTCTTT. The encoded protein is CASSLASQGNTEAFF.

V gene TRBV6-1 combines with J gene TRBJ1-2; 10 bases map to TRBD1. The CDR3 spans 14 residues. The V segment lost 6 bases and the J segment 7 bases; nucleotides outside the gene matches: 8. From germline, CDR1 is MNHNS and CDR2 SASEGT. The CDR3 spells CASRVTGTGAGYTF. CDR3 DNA: TGTGCCAGCAGGGTAACCGGGACAGGGGCTGGCTACACCTTC.

The chain joins TRBV5-1 to TRBJ2-5, with D hard to call. CDR3 length equals 14 residues. In germline, CDR1 is SGHRS, CDR2 YFSETQ. The V gene lost 3 bases and the J gene lost 2 bases, with 11 bases spanning the gap. CDR3 amino acids: CASSYGQAQETQYF. CDR3 nucleotide sequence: TGCGCCAGCAGCTACGGGCAGGCACAAGAGACCCAGTACTTC.

This clonotype has at least ten counts. The chain recombines TRBV20-1 with TRBJ1-3; 9 positions agree with TRBD1. Germline CDR1 and CDR2: DFQATT and SNEGSKA (reference sequence). Trimming cost V 5 bases and J 4 bases; bases outside gene matches: 9. CDR3 length equals 15 residues. Here the CDR3 DNA reads TGCAGTGCTTCTGGTCCGGGACAGGGCGGAAACACCATATATTTT. Translated: CSASGPGQGGNTIYF.

This clonotype showed up many times. The rearrangement links TRBV25-1 to TRBJ2-2; 10 positions agree with TRBD2. CDR1 is MGHDK, CDR2 SYGVNS, per germline. With V trimmed by 4 bases and J by 7 bases, 9 bases remained unmatched. This CDR3 spans 16 amino acids. The CDR3 DNA reads TGTGCCAGCAGTGCCTATCTAGCGGGAGAGGACGGGGAGCTGTTTTTT. Amino acid sequence: CASSAYLAGEDGELFF.

This clonotype has ten or more counts. The V gene is TRBV12-3 or TRBV12-4, the J gene TRBJ1-4; D ambiguous. V lost 3 bases and J lost 5, with 13 bases in between. This CDR3 has 15 amino acids. CDR3 in amino acids: CASSFRSGPNEKLFF. The DNA of the CDR3 is TGTGCCAGCAGTTTCCGGTCAGGCCCGAATGAAAAACTGTTTTTT.

The table lists this clonotype with a few counts. The chain links TRBV2 to TRBJ2-3; D gene uncertain. The CDR3 sequence is 14 residues long. Per germline, CDR1 SNHLY and CDR2 FYNNEI. The V gene lost 6 bases and the J gene lost 3 bases, with 13 bases spanning the gap. As DNA, the CDR3 is TGTGCCAGCAGGGGCGGAGTACAGACAGATACGCAGTATTTT. It specifies CASRGGVQTDTQYF.

This clonotype showed up just a few times. The gene calls are TRBV3-1 and TRBJ2-7, with 12 bases identical to TRBD2. V shed 1 base and J 3 bases; nucleotides not matched to a gene: 1. The CDR3 spans 15 residues. Germline V gene data show CDR1 as LGHDT and CDR2 as YNNKEL (reference sequence). Here the CDR3 DNA reads TGTGCCAGCAGCCAAGGGACTAGCGGGGTCTACGAGCAGTACTTC. Residues: CASSQGTSGVYEQYF.

This clonotype appeared a few times. The chain joins TRBV6-5 to TRBJ2-3, with TRBD2 identical over 10 bases. This CDR3 has 15 residues. Trimming removed 7 bases from V and 4 bases from J; junction bases left unmatched: 8. Germline V gene data show CDR1 as MNHEY and CDR2 as SVGAGI. In nucleotides, the CDR3 is TGTGCCAGCAATTCAGCGGGAGGGCCCCCAGATACGCAGTATTTT. Translating it yields CASNSAGGPPDTQYF.

This rearrangement joins TRBV5-1 to TRBJ2-2; D not certain. This CDR3 contains 16 residues. Germline V gene data show CDR1 as SGHRS and CDR2 as YFSETQ. V lost 3 bases and J 6 bases, leaving 18 bases between the germline ends. The DNA of the CDR3 is TGCGCCAGCAGCTACACTCCGGGTTGGGGTTCCGGGGAGCTGTTTTTT. Its protein product is CASSYTPGWGSGELFF.

This clonotype was found many times. The chain has TRBV20-1 and TRBJ2-4; D unresolved. The V gene lost 0 bases and the J gene lost 6 bases, with 12 bases spanning the gap. Per the germline V gene, CDR1 is DFQATT and CDR2 is SNEGSKA (reference sequence). The CDR3 runs 14 residues. DNA of the CDR3: TGCAGTGCTAGAGACCCAGGAAAGGGAAACATTCAGTACTTC. Protein sequence: CSARDPGKGNIQYF.

The chain employs TRBV6-1 and TRBJ2-2; 14 bases match TRBD2. In germline, CDR1 is MNHNS, CDR2 SASEGT. Trimming removed 4 bases from V and 6 bases from J; junction bases left unmatched: 10. The CDR3 runs 18 residues. The CDR3 reads CASSARLTSGGAPGELFF. In nucleotides, the CDR3 is TGTGCCAGCAGTGCCCGATTGACTAGCGGGGGGGCGCCCGGGGAGCTGTTTTTT.

This clonotype has ten or more counts. The CDR3 spells CAIRQGTQETQYF. The CDR3 DNA follows: TGTGCCATCAGACAGGGGACCCAAGAGACCCAGTACTTC. The genes are TRBV10-3 and TRBJ2-5; the match to TRBD1 covers 7 bases. In germline, CDR1 is ENHRY, CDR2 SYGVKD. The junction had 2 bases not matched to a gene; V was cut back by 6 bases and J by 1 base. This CDR3 has 13 amino acids.

There are a few counts of this clonotype. The rearrangement uses TRBV20-1 and TRBJ2-2; D uncertain. Germline assignment: CDR1 DFQATT and CDR2 SNEGSKA (reference sequence). V dropped 0 bases and J dropped 7 bases, with 9 bases sitting between them. The CDR3 length is 13 residues. DNA for the CDR3: TGCAGTGCTAGAGATGTGCGCGTCGGGGAGCTGTTTTTT. Amino acid sequence: CSARDVRVGELFF.

Only a few counts were recorded for this clonotype. The V and J genes are TRBV10-2 and TRBJ1-1; possibly TRBD1 for D (6 bases). The CDR3 extends over 17 amino acids. Germline V gene data show CDR1 as WSHSY and CDR2 as SAAADI. V gave up 1 base and J gave up 2 bases, with 17 bases separating them. CDR3: CASSELLGQLANTEAFF. CDR3 DNA: TGCGCCAGCAGTGAGTTATTAGGACAGCTAGCTAACACTGAAGCTTTCTTT.

The genes are TRBV28 and TRBJ2-1, with TRBD2 matching over 12 bases. Germline CDR1 is MDHEN and CDR2 is SYDVKM. V was pared by 3 bases and J by 7 bases, with 4 bases of the junction left unmatched. The CDR3 consists of 15 residues. The DNA for the CDR3 is TGTGCCAGCAGTTTCGCTAGCGGGGGGGGGAATGAGCAGTTCTTC. This translates into CASSFASGGGNEQFF.

This clonotype has at least ten counts. The V and J genes are TRBV5-1 and TRBJ2-1, with a possible D match to TRBD2 (6 bases). This CDR3 spans 14 amino acids. The germline V gene has CDR1 SGHRS and CDR2 YFSETQ. Trimming took off 3 bases at V and 9 bases at J, with 16 bases between the two ends. The CDR3 reads CASSSGGLATEQFF. The CDR3 nucleotides read TGCGCCAGCAGCTCCGGAGGGCTAGCGACTGAGCAGTTCTTC.

In the case of this clonotype: A much bigger clone sits one base away, suggesting this may be a read error. The chain links TRBV3-1 to TRBJ1-1; TRBD1 aligns across 7 bases. J lost 10 bases, V lost 3 bases, and 8 bases had no gene match. The CDR3 is made up of 13 amino acids. Germline V gene sequence: CDR1 LGHDT, CDR2 YNNKEL (reference sequence). Here the CDR3 reads CASSHRTGGGAFF. CDR3 nucleotides: TGTGCCAGCAGCCACCGGACAGGTGGTGGAGCTTTCTTT.

The chain couples TRBV29-1 to TRBJ2-5; D remains unclear. Germline-derived CDR1 and CDR2 are SQVTM and ANQGSEA. V shed 0 bases and J shed 3 bases, with 8 bases lying between them. The CDR3 length is 13 residues. DNA for the CDR3: TGCAGCGTTGAAGATTGGGGAAAAGAGACCCAGTACTTC. Amino acids: CSVEDWGKETQYF.

The chain has TRBV20-1 and TRBJ2-2; perhaps D is TRBD1 or TRBD2 (5 bases each). CDR1 DFQATT and CDR2 SNEGSKA come from the germline V gene (reference sequence). V dropped 1 base and J dropped 7 bases, with 19 bases sitting between them. This CDR3 contains 16 residues. DNA of the CDR3: TGCAGTGCTAGAGGTCCTGCGTGGGGGATGGGCGGGGAGCTGTTTTTT. This translates into CSARGPAWGMGGELFF.

This clonotype has ten or more counts. The rearrangement joins TRBV29-1 to TRBJ2-3; possibly TRBD1 for D (6 bases). This CDR3 region has 12 residues. Deletions cut 7 bases from V and 5 bases from J, with 13 bases between. Germline-derived CDR1 and CDR2 are SQVTM and ANQGSEA. CDR3 sequence (DNA): TGCAGCGCTGCCTGGGGGCAAGATACGCAGTATTTT. Its translation: CSAAWGQDTQYF.

This clonotype was recorded a few times. In DNA form, the CDR3 reads TGCGCCAGCAGGGCCGGGAACGAGGAAAAACTGTTTTTT. Translated, it gives CASRAGNEEKLFF. The chain carries TRBV5-1 and TRBJ1-4, with D uncertain. The CDR3 length is 13 residues. V dropped 5 bases and J dropped 8 bases, with 13 bases sitting between them. Germline assignment: CDR1 SGHRS and CDR2 YFSETQ.

The chain carries TRBV15 and TRBJ2-5; 9 bases align to TRBD1. The CDR3 covers 15 residues. V was clipped by 1 base and J by 3 bases; unmatched bases: 3. CDR1 is LNHNV, CDR2 YYDKDF, per germline (reference sequence). The CDR3 sequence is CATSRAGTGKETQYF. Written as DNA, the CDR3 is TGTGCCACCAGCAGAGCCGGGACAGGGAAAGAGACCCAGTACTTC. Drawing the rest from reference TRBV15 and TRBJ2-5, the complete variable domain is DAMVIQNPRYQVTQFGKPVTLSCSQTLNHNVMYWYQQKSSQAPKLLFHYYDKDFNNEADTPDNFQSRRPNTSFCFLDIRSPGLGDTAMYLCATSRAGTGKETQYFGPGTRLLVL.

The chain links TRBV10-1 to TRBJ2-1; TRBD2 agrees at 10 bases. Germline trimming cut 10 bases from V and 5 bases from J; bases unmatched to any gene: 5. Looked up from germline, CDR1 is WNHNN and CDR2 is SYGVQD (reference sequence). The CDR3 is made up of 13 amino acids. CDR3 loop: CANPSGSHNEQFF. CDR3 bases: TGCGCCAATCCTAGCGGGAGCCACAATGAGCAGTTCTTC.

The chain recombines TRBV28 with TRBJ2-3; D is unclear. Per the germline V gene, CDR1 is MDHEN and CDR2 is SYDVKM. V was cut by 3 bases and J by 3 bases, with 7 bases left in between. This CDR3 has 13 residues. The CDR3 reads CASSFWLTDTQYF. The CDR3 DNA sequence: TGTGCCAGCAGTTTCTGGCTTACAGATACGCAGTATTTT.

There are many counts of this clonotype. The chain joins TRBV25-1 to TRBJ2-5; D may be TRBD2 (6 bases). V was clipped by 2 bases and J by 4 bases, with 8 bases between them. CDR1 and CDR2 (germline): MGHDK, SYGVNS. The CDR3 has 13 amino acids. CDR3 residues: CASSEGGLETQYF. CDR3 bases: TGTGCCAGCAGTGAAGGGGGGTTAGAGACCCAGTACTTC.

This clonotype has only a few counts. The J gene is TRBJ1-2, the V gene TRBV3-1, with D possibly matching TRBD1 (6 bases). V lost 0 bases and J 1 base, leaving 6 bases between the germline ends. CDR3 size: 14 residues. In germline, CDR1 is LGHDT, CDR2 YNNKEL (reference sequence). DNA for the CDR3: TGTGCCAGCAGCCAAGAACAGGGTAACTATGGCTACACCTTC. It is translated as CASSQEQGNYGYTF.